This TCR beta chain was sequenced in a study of neurological immune-mediated disorders (dated by TCRdb to about 2019). For context, the study as a whole: Among the approximately 34 multiple sclerosis patients, relapsing-remitting MS was present in roughly 30 and secondary progressive MS was present in 3. Alongside PBMC samples, the set of approximately 100 TCR-beta libraries contained longitudinal samples, technical triplicates, and paired CD4+ and CD8+ T-cell subsets that had been sorted. Peripheral blood TCR-beta repertoires from HTLV-I-associated myelopathy (HAM/TSP) patients, multiple sclerosis patients and healthy controls were compared by UMI-based sequencing. Of the approximately 65 subjects in the cohort, about 15 were HAM/TSP patients, some 35 were multiple sclerosis patients, and some 20 were healthy controls. What the study reported, not specific to this receptor: No association of the MS cluster with clinical or MRI features was observed, and the need for larger cohorts was stated by the authors. Phylogenetic analysis grouped repertoires from 18 of 34 MS patients into a cluster of related CDR3 sequences, suggesting a possible repertoire-level signature. Expanded clones from different subjects shared no identical CDR3 amino acid sequences, which suggests that TCR-beta repertoires were private in all groups. TCR clonal expansion was greatest in HAM/TSP patients and smallest in MS patients, who ranked below even healthy controls.

cDNA was synthesized by template-switch 5'RACE using a primer carrying a 10-nucleotide random unique molecular identifier by which each TCR transcript was tagged. Every sequencing run yielded over 170 million TCR-beta sequences covering 15-18 subjects. The RNeasy kit was used to extract total RNA. The KAPA Real-time Library Amplification kit was used to amplify TCR-beta VDJ regions with primers targeting the TCR constant region and the 5'RACE anchor. Sample indexes and Illumina adaptors were added in a first PCR, and a second PCR then increased library yield. The roughly 650 bp TCR product was size-selected on a 2% E-gel SizeSelection system after Ampure bead purification. Before pooling, library quality was checked on a Bioanalyzer, concentration was measured with Qubit, and libraries were quantified with the Kapa Library Quantification kit. An Illumina HiSeq 2500 was used to sequence the libraries paired-end at 2 x 150 bp. To increase sequence diversity, roughly 24-31% phiX was spiked into each library pool. In the original analysis: The UMI-based MiGEC pipeline processed quality-filtered reads and removed over 80% of raw TCR sequences during error correction. VDJ genes were aligned to IMGT germline references, and each clonotype was defined by a unique CDR3 amino acid sequence together with V-J genes. Clonal expansion, Shannon diversity and CDR3 relatedness were evaluated with VDJtools (CalcPairwiseDistances, ClusterSamples), while phylogenetic trees were built in CLCbio workbench. A clone was classed as expanded if it had 8 or more unique UMIs, a cutoff based on coefficient-of-variation modelling across technical triplicates. Using fastp at Q25 and MiXCR, TCRdb reprocessed the public reads and kept productive beta chains. Entries that share a CDR3 protein sequence are merged under the most common genes and DNA. The V and J calls were not made by the authors but by TCRdb's processing. Across this sample there are 45,000 to 60,000 distinct CDR3 sequences, with 3.6% seen only once. The top ten hold approximately 1.6% of the sample.

Unsorted PBMC libraries were generated from 2 million PBMCs stored in RNAlater at -80 °C until RNA extraction. The multiple sclerosis patients were enrolled in a US clinical protocol that evaluated disease progression with magnetic resonance imaging. Peripheral blood was subjected to Ficoll-Hypaque density gradient centrifugation to isolate PBMCs, which were then cryopreserved in liquid nitrogen. This clonotype was found many times. There is no known antigen for this receptor. No per-base quality is available; no much larger clone lies one base away. Material for sequencing was PBMCs. The receptor was derived from a young man with multiple sclerosis.

The CDR3 region has the sequence CASSLGLAWDTDTQYF. The bases are TGTGCCAGCAGCTTAGGGCTAGCTTGGGACACAGATACGCAGTATTTT. This receptor chain uses TRBV7-2 and TRBJ2-3, and TRBD2 may be the D gene, going by 5 matching bases. Spanning cysteine to phenylalanine, the CDR3 consists of 16 amino acids. The retained sequence is limited to the CDR3, 48 bases, with the frame set at the first base. CDR1 is given as SGHTA and CDR2 as FQGNSA, both from the germline V gene. V is cut by 1 base and J by 2 bases, and the space between the germline ends is 13 bases.